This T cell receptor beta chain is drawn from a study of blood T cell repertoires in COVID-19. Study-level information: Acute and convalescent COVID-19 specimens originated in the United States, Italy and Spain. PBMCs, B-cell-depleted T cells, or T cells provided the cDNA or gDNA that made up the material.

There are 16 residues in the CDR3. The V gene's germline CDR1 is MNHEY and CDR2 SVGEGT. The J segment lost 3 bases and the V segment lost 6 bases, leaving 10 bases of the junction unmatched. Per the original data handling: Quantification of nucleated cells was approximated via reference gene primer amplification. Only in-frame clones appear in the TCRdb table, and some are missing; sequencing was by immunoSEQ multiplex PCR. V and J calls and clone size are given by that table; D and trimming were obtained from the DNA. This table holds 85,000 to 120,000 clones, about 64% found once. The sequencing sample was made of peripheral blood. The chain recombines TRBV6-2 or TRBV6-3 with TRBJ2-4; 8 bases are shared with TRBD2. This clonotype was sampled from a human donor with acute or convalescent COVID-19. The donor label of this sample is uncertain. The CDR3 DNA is TGTGCCAGCAGCCCTCGGGGGCGGGGGGTCAAAAACATTCAGTACTTC. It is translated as CASSPRGRGVKNIQYF.